This TCR beta chain was retrieved from a study of cytomegalovirus exposure and HLA in healthy donors. Across the whole study: The 130 or so validation repertoires, a later analysis reported, used the same platform as the roughly 610 first-cohort repertoires.

Only in-frame clones appear in the TCRdb table, and some are missing; sequencing was by immunoSEQ multiplex PCR. The sample records some 80,000 clones, about 96% being singletons. Points on this clone: Its antigen is unknown.

Trimming cost V 4 bases and J 4 bases, with 13 bases left between them. CDR3 length: 14 residues. Germline assignment: CDR1 WNHNN and CDR2 SYGVQD (reference sequence). Study outcomes and limitations: Researchers counted about 150 TCR beta chains as cytomegalovirus-associated. Published work reported that the classifier diagnosed cytomegalovirus status with high specificity and sensitivity. The finding came from a later analysis; first-cohort TCR clusters tended to co-occur in the roughly 120 validation repertoires.

This sequence joins TRBV10-1 and TRBJ2-5; TRBD1 might be the D (6 bases). The sample consisted of PBMCs. The TCR comes from a woman under 30 in good health and CMV-seronegative. The CDR3 DNA reads as TGCGCCAGCAGTGCGATGGGACAACGAGAGACCCAGTACTTC. Translation: CASSAMGQRETQYF.